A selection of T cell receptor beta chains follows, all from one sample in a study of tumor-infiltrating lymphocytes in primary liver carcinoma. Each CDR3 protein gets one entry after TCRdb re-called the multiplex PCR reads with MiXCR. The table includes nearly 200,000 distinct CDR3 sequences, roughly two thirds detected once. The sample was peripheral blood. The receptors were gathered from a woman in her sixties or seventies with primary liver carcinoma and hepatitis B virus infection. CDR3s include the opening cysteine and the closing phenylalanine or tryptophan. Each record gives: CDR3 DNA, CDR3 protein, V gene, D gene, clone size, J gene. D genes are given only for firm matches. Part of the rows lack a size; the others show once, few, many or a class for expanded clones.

TGTGCCAGCAGCCCGATACTAACGGGCTACAATGGGCAGTTCTTC,CASSPILTGYNGQFF,TRBV11-2,-,-,TRBJ2-1
TGTGCCAGCAGCAGGAAACCCACAGGGAACACAGATACGCAGTATTTT,CASSRKPTGNTDTQYF,TRBV7-8,-,-,TRBJ2-3
TGTGCCAGCAGTCCGCGGTCGAGGGGAGGGCTTGGCTACACCTTC,CASSPRSRGGLGYTF,TRBV12-3/TRBV12-4,-,-,TRBJ1-2
TGTGCCAGCAGCCTCCGGGACAGGATCTACGAGCAGTACTTC,CASSLRDRIYEQYF,TRBV13,TRBD1,-,TRBJ2-7
TGTGCCAGCAGTTACCCGGGGGGACAGGGAAAGGCAGCAAGCAATCAGCCCCAGCATTTT,CASSYPGGQGKAASNQPQHF,TRBV6-6,TRBD1,many,TRBJ1-5
TGTGCCAGCAGACTACTAGCGGGAGTCCACAATGAGCAGTTCTTC,CASRLLAGVHNEQFF,TRBV28,TRBD2,once,TRBJ2-1
TGCGCCAGCAGCTTGGTAACAGGGGCTGAAGCTTTCTTT,CASSLVTGAEAFF,TRBV5-1,TRBD1,-,TRBJ1-1
TGCAGTGCTAGCAAGTCGGTAGGGGGGGCTTACGAGCAGTACTTC,CSASKSVGGAYEQYF,TRBV20-1,-,few,TRBJ2-7
TGCAGCTCTAACACTGATACGCAGTATTTT,CSSNTDTQYF,TRBV29-1,-,-,TRBJ2-3
TGTGCCATCAGTGATCTCTACGAGCAGTACTTC,CAISDLYEQYF,TRBV10-3,-,-,TRBJ2-7
TGTGCCAGCCCCCCGCTCGCTATAAGGTGCGAGAATCAGCCCCAGCATTTT,CASPPLAIRCENQPQHF,TRBV21-1,-,-,TRBJ1-5
TGTGCCATCAGGAACCTAGCCCAATACAATGAGCAGTTCTTC,CAIRNLAQYNEQFF,TRBV10-3,-,-,TRBJ2-1
TGTGCCAGTGGTTTTCCCGACAGGGGAGGGTACGAGCAGTACTTC,CASGFPDRGGYEQYF,TRBV28,-,-,TRBJ2-7
TGTGCCAGCAGTTCTTCTAGCGGGAGGGCCTGGAATGAGCAGTTCTTC,CASSSSSGRAWNEQFF,TRBV28,TRBD2,few,TRBJ2-1
TGTGCCAGCAGCTTAGATCGCTTGCGGACTAGCGAGACTGGCGGGGAGCTGTTTTTT,CASSLDRLRTSETGGELFF,TRBV11-3,TRBD2,-,TRBJ2-2
TGCAGCGTCACCGAAGGACAAACCTGTCAGCCCCAGCATTTT,CSVTEGQTCQPQHF,TRBV29-1,-,few,TRBJ1-5
TGTGCCAGCAGCCAAGTAGGGCACATAGATACGCAGTATTTT,CASSQVGHIDTQYF,TRBV4-2,-,many,TRBJ2-3
TGCAGTGCCATCCGGGACAGGGGGTACGAGCAATACTTC,CSAIRDRGYEQYF,TRBV20-1,TRBD1,-,TRBJ2-7
TGTGCCAGCAGCACCGGGACAACCATGTCCTACGAGCAGTACTTC,CASSTGTTMSYEQYF,TRBV5-6,-,-,TRBJ2-7
TGTGCCAGCAGCGGCGAGAGGAACAGCTACTCTGGGGCCAACGTCCTGACTTTC,CASSGERNSYSGANVLTF,TRBV11-1,-,once,TRBJ2-6
TGTGCCTGCACCCGACGGGAACTAGCCATGTGGGTGAGTACAGATACGCAGTATTTT,CACTRRELAMWVSTDTQYF,TRBV12-3/TRBV12-4,-,-,TRBJ2-3
TGTGCCAGCAGCCAAGATCCGACCGGCATCGACAGGGGGCCCTACGAGCAGTACTTC,CASSQDPTGIDRGPYEQYF,TRBV14,TRBD1,many,TRBJ2-7
TGTGCCAGCAGCCACCCCGACAGGGGGGGGAATGAGCAGTTCTTC,CASSHPDRGGNEQFF,TRBV11-2,TRBD1,medium-sized,TRBJ2-1
TGTGCCACCAGCAGAGATCTTTTCCTAGCGGGAGGGCGTAATGAGCAGTTCTTC,CATSRDLFLAGGRNEQFF,TRBV15,TRBD2,-,TRBJ2-1
TGTGCCAGCGGCCACCGGGACAGCCCCTACGAGCAGTACTTC,CASGHRDSPYEQYF,TRBV11-2,TRBD1,medium-sized,TRBJ2-7
TGCGGTGTTGAATGGCAGAGCACAGATACGCAGTATTTT,CGVEWQSTDTQYF,TRBV29-1,-,-,TRBJ2-3
TGCAGCTTTGCGAGTGGCGGCGAGACCCAGTACTTC,CSFASGGETQYF,TRBV29-1,-,-,TRBJ2-5
TGTGCCAGCAGTTTGATTAGCGGGAGCTCCTACGAGCAGTACTTC,CASSLISGSSYEQYF,TRBV6-5,TRBD2,-,TRBJ2-7
TGTGCCAGCAGTTACAGGGGCGGACAAGAGACCCAGTACTTC,CASSYRGGQETQYF,TRBV6-5,-,many,TRBJ2-5
TGTGCCACCAACGTTCTGGGAAACCAAGAGACCCAGTATTTC,CATNVLGNQETQYF,TRBV5-4,-,-,TRBJ2-5
TGCAGTACTGGACAGAGTAGCACTGAAGCTTTCTTT,CSTGQSSTEAFF,TRBV29-1,-,-,TRBJ1-1
TGTGCCAGCAGTTACGCCGGACAGGGGGGGGATACGCAGTATTTT,CASSYAGQGGDTQYF,TRBV6-5,TRBD1,few,TRBJ2-3
TGCGCCAGCAGACCCGGGACAGGGAAAGAGACCCAGTACTTC,CASRPGTGKETQYF,TRBV5-1,TRBD1,many,TRBJ2-5
TGTGCCAGCAGTTACGGGTTTGCAACCGGGGAGCTGTTTTTT,CASSYGFATGELFF,TRBV6-5,-,many,TRBJ2-2
TGTGCCAGCAGCTTCGGACTAGCGGGAGACAATGAGCAGTTCTTC,CASSFGLAGDNEQFF,TRBV11-1,TRBD2,medium-sized,TRBJ2-1
TGCAGCGTTGCGGGACTAGCTAATGAGCCGTTCTTC,CSVAGLANEPFF,TRBV29-1,TRBD2,-,TRBJ2-1
TGCGCCAGCAGCTTTAGGGGGCTTTCATCTGAAGCTTTCTTT,CASSFRGLSSEAFF,TRBV11-3,TRBD1,-,TRBJ1-1
TGTGCCAGCAGCCAAAAAGGCCCCCTCTACAATGAGCAGTTCTTC,CASSQKGPLYNEQFF,TRBV14,-,-,TRBJ2-1
TGTGCCAGCAGTCCGGGGTACAGGCAGTACTTC,CASSPGYRQYF,TRBV28,-,-,TRBJ2-7
TGTGCCAGCAGTTCATCCCACTCTGGAAACACCATATATTTT,CASSSSHSGNTIYF,TRBV28,-,few,TRBJ1-3
TGTGCCAGCAGTTTACGCAATCAGCCCCAGCATTTT,CASSLRNQPQHF,TRBV28,-,-,TRBJ1-5
TGTGCCAGCCCATATGCCCTCGGACAGCAGGAGACCCAGTACTTC,CASPYALGQQETQYF,TRBV6-2/TRBV6-3,-,many,TRBJ2-5
TGCAGTGTTACGGGATTTGTCTACGAGCAGTACTTC,CSVTGFVYEQYF,TRBV20-1,-,-,TRBJ2-7
TGCGCCAGCAGCGGAACCCTAAGCACAGATACGCAGTATTTT,CASSGTLSTDTQYF,TRBV5-1,-,few,TRBJ2-3
TGTGCCAGCAGCTTAGCGGGCCGCGGGACTTTCCAAGAGACCCAGTACTTC,CASSLAGRGTFQETQYF,TRBV11-1,-,many,TRBJ2-5
TGTGCCAGCGGTTTAAGGCCAAATGAAAAACTGTTTTTT,CASGLRPNEKLFF,TRBV12-3/TRBV12-4,-,-,TRBJ1-4
TGTGCCAGCAGTTACTCTAACAGGGCGGACTATGGCTACACCTTC,CASSYSNRADYGYTF,TRBV6-5,-,many,TRBJ1-2
TGTGCCACCTCACAGGGGGCAGACACTGAAGCTTTCTTT,CATSQGADTEAFF,TRBV18,TRBD1,-,TRBJ1-1
TGTGCCAGCAGTTTCTGGGGCGGTAACCCAGGGGAGCTGTTTTTT,CASSFWGGNPGELFF,TRBV12-3/TRBV12-4,-,-,TRBJ2-2
TGTGCCAGCAGCCCCGGCCCCGTAGGCAGCGGCTATGGCTACACCTTC,CASSPGPVGSGYGYTF,TRBV5-7,-,few,TRBJ1-2
TGTGCCAGCACCCGGGACGGGTGGAAGACCACAGATACGCAGTATTTT,CASTRDGWKTTDTQYF,TRBV28,-,-,TRBJ2-3
TGTGCCAGTAGCACGGGACTAGCGGGAGCGCACTCCCACAATGAGCAGTTCTTC,CASSTGLAGAHSHNEQFF,TRBV11-3,TRBD2,-,TRBJ2-1
TGTGCCAGCAGCTTAAGGGGACTAACGTACACGTTGGAGACGCAGTATTTT,CASSLRGLTYTLETQYF,TRBV11-2,TRBD2,-,TRBJ2-3
TGCGCCAGCAGCATAGCGGGATTTAGCACAGATACGCAGTATTTT,CASSIAGFSTDTQYF,TRBV5-1,TRBD2,few,TRBJ2-3